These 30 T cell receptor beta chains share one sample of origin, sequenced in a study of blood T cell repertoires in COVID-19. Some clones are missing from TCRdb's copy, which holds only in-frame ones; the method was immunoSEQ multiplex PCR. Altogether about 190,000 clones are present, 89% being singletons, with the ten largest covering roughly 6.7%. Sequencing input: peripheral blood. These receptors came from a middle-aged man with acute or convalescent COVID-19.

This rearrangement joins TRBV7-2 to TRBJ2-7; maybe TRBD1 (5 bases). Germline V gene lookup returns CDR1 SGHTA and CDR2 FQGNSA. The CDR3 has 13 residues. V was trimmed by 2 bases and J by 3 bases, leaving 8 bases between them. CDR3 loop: CASSLRQGYEQYF. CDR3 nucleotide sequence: TGTGCCAGCAGCTTAAGGCAGGGCTACGAGCAGTACTTC.

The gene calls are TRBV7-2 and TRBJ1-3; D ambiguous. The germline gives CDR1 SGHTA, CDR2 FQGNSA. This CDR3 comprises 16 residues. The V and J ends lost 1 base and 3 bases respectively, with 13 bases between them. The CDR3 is CASSLVGWAGGNTIYF. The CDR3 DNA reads TGTGCCAGCAGCTTAGTTGGGTGGGCAGGTGGAAACACCATATATTTT.

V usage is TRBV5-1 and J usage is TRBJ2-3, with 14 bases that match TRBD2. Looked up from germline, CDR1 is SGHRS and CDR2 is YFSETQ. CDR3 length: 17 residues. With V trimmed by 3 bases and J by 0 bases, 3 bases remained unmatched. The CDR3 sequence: CASSSGLAGASTDTQYF. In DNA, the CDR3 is TGCGCCAGCAGCTCGGGACTAGCGGGGGCTAGCACAGATACGCAGTATTTT.

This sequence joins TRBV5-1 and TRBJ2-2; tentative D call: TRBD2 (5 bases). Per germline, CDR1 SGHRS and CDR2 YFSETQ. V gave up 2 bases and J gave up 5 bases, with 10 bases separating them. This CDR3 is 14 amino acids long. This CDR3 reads CASSLSPGTGELFF. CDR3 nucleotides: TGCGCCAGCAGCTTATCTCCGGGGACCGGGGAGCTGTTTTTT.

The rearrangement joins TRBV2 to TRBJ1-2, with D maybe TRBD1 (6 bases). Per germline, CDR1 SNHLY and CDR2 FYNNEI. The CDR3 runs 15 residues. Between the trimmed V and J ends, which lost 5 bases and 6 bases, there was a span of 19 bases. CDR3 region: CASSPGTPMGDGYTF. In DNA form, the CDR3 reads TGTGCCAGCAGTCCCGGGACACCGATGGGGGATGGCTACACCTTC.

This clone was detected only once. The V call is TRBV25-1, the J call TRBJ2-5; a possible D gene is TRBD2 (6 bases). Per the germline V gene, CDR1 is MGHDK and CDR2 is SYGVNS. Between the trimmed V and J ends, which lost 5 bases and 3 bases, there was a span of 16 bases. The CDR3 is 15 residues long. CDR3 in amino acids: CASSNAGRGKETQYF. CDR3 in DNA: TGTGCCAGCAGTAACGCGGGACGAGGGAAAGAGACCCAGTACTTC.

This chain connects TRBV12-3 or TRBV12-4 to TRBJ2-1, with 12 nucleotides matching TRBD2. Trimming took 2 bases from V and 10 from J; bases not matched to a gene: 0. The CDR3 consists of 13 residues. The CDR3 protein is CASSLTSGGEQFF. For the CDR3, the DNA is TGTGCCAGCAGTTTAACTAGCGGGGGGGAGCAGTTCTTC.

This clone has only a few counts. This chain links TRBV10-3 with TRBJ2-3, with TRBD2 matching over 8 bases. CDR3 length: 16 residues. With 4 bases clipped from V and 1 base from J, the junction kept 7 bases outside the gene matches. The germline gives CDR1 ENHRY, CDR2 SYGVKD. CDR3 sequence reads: CAISASQLAGTDTQYF. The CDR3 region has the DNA TGTGCCATCAGTGCGTCCCAACTAGCGGGCACAGATACGCAGTATTTT.

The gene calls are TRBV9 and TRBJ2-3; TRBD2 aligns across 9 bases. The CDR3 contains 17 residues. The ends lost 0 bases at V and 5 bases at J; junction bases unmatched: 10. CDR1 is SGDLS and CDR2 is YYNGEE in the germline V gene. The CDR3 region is CASSVELEAGGKDTQYF. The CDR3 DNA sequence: TGTGCCAGCAGCGTAGAACTGGAAGCGGGGGGTAAAGATACGCAGTATTTT.

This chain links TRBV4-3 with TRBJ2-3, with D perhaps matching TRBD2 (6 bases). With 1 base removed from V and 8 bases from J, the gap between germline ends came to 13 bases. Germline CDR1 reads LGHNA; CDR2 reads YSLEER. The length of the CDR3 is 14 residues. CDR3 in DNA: TGCGCCAGCAGCCAAGGGATGATGGGAGGTACGCAGTATTTT. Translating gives CASSQGMMGGTQYF.

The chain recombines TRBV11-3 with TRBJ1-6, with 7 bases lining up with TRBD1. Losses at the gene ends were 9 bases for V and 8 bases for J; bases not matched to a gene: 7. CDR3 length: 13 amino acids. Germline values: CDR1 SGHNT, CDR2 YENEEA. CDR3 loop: CARVGQEDSPLHF. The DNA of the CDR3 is TGTGCCAGAGTTGGACAGGAGGATTCACCCCTCCACTTT. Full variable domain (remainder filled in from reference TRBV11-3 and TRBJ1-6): EAGVVQSPRYKIIEKKQPVAFWCNPISGHNTLYWYLQNLGQGPELLIRYENEEAVDDSQLPKDRFSAERLKGVDSTLKIQPAELGDSAVYLCARVGQEDSPLHFGNGTRLTVT.

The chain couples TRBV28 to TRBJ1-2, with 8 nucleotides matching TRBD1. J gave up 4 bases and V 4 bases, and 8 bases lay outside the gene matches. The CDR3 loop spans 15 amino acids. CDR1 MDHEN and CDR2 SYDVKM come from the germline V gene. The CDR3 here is CASSSRTGRGYGYTF. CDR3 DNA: TGTGCCAGCAGTTCCCGGACAGGGCGAGGCTATGGCTACACCTTC.

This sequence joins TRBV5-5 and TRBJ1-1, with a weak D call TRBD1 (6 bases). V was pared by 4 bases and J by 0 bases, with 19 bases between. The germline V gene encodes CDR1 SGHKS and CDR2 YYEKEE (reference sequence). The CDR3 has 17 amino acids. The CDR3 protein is CASSAIPGGAMNTEAFF. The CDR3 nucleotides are TGTGCCAGCAGCGCCATCCCCGGGGGGGCGATGAACACTGAAGCTTTCTTT.

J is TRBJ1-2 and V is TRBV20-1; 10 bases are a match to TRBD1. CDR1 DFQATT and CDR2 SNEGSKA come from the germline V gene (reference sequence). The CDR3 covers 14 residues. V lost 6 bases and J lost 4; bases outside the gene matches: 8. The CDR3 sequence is CSASDRGRSYGYTF. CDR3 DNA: TGCAGTGCGAGTGACAGGGGGCGTAGCTATGGCTACACCTTC.

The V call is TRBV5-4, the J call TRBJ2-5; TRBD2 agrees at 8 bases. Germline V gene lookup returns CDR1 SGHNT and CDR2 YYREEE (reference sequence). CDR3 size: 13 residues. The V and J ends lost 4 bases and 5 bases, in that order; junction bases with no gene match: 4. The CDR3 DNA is TGTGCCAGCAGCCGCAAGCGGGAGGAGACCCAGTACTTC. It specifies CASSRKREETQYF. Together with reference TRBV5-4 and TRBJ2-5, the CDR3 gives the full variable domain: ETGVTQSPTHLIKTRGQQVTLRCSSQSGHNTVSWYQQALGQGPQFIFQYYREEENGRGNFPPRFSGLQFPNYSSELNVNALELDDSALYLCASSRKREETQYFGPGTRLLVL.

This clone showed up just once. The CDR3 protein is CASSPGTGSTTEAFF. CDR3 sequence (DNA): TGTGCCAGCAGTCCCGGGACAGGATCGACTACTGAAGCTTTCTTT. This chain joins TRBV6-5 and TRBJ1-1, with 8 bases aligning to TRBD1. Trimming at V came to 5 bases and at J to 5 bases, leaving 10 bases not matched to a gene. Germline V lookup: CDR1 MNHEY, CDR2 SVGAGI. The CDR3 sequence is 15 residues long.

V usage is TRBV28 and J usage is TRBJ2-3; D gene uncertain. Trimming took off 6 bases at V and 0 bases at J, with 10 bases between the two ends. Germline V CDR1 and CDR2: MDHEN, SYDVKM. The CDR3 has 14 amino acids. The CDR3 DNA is TGTGCCAGCAGCCCCCCCCGGAGCACAGATACGCAGTATTTT. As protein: CASSPPRSTDTQYF.

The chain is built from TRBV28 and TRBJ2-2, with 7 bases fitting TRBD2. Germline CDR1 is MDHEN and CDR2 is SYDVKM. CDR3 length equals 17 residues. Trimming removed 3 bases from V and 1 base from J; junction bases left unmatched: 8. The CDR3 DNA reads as TGTGCCAGCAGTTTGGGTGGTTGGGGGGGGAACACCGGGGAGCTGTTTTTT. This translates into CASSLGGWGGNTGELFF.

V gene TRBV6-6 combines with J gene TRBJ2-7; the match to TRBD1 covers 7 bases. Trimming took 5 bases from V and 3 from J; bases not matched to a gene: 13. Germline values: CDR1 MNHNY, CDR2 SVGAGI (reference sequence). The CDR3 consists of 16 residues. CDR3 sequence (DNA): TGTGCCAGCAGTCCAAACTCAGCGACAGGGAGCTACGAGCAGTACTTC. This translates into CASSPNSATGSYEQYF.

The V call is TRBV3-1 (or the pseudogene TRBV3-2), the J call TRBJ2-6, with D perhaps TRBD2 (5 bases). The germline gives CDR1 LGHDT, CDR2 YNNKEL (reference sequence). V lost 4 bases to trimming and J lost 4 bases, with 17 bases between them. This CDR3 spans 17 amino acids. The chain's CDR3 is CASSRPGGCWGANVLTF. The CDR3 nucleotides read TGTGCCAGCAGCCGCCCCGGCGGGTGTTGGGGGGCCAACGTCCTGACTTTC.

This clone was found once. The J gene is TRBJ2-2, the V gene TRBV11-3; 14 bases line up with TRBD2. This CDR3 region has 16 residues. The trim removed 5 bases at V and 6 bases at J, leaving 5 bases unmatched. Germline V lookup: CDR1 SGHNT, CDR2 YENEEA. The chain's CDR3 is CASSRRTSGGPGELFF. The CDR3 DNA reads TGTGCCAGCAGCCGTCGGACTAGCGGGGGGCCCGGGGAGCTGTTTTTT.

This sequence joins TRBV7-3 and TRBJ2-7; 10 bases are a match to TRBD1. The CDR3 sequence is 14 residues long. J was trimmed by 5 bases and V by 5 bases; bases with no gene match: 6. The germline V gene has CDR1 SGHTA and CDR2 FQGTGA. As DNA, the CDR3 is TGTGCCAGCAGCCAGACAGGGGGCACCGACGAGCAGTACTTC. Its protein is CASSQTGGTDEQYF.

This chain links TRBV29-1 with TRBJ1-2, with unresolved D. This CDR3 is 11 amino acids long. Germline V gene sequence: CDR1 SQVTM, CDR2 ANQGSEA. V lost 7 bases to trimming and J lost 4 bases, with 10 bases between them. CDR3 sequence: CSGWEAYGYTF. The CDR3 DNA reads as TGCAGCGGTTGGGAGGCCTATGGCTACACCTTC.

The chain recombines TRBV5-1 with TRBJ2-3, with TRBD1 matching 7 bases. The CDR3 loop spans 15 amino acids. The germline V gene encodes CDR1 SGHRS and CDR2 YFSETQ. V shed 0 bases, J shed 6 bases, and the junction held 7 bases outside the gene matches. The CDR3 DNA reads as TGCGCCAGCAGCTTGGCTGGGACAGTATACGATACGCAGTATTTT. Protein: CASSLAGTVYDTQYF.

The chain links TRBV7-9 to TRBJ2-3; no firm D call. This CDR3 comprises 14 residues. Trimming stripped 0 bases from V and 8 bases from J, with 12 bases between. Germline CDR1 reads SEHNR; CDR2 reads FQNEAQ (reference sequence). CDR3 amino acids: CASSLALGLFTQYF. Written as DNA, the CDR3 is TGTGCCAGCAGCTTAGCGCTTGGGCTGTTTACGCAGTATTTT.

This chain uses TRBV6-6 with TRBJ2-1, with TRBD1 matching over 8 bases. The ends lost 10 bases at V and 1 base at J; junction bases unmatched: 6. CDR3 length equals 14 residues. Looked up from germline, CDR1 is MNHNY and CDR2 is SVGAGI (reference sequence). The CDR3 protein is CATSTGVSYNEQFF. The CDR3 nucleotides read TGTGCCACCTCGACAGGGGTATCCTACAATGAGCAGTTCTTC.

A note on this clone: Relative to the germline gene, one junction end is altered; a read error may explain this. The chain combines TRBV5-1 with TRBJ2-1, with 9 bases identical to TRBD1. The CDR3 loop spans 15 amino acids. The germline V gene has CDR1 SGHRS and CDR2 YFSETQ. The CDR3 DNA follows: TGCGCCGGCAGCGAAGGGACAGGGCATAGCAATGAGCAGTTCTTC. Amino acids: CAGSEGTGHSNEQFF.

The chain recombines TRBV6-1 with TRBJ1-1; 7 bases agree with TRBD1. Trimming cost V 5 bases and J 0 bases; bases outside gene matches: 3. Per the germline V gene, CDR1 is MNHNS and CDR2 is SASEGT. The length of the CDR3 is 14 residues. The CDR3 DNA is TGTGCCAGCAGTCTCGGGACAGTGAACACTGAAGCTTTCTTT. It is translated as CASSLGTVNTEAFF.

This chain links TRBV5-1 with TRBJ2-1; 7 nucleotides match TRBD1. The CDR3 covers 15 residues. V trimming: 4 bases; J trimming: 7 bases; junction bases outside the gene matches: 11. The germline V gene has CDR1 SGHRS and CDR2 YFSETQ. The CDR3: CASSQNRGLANEQFF. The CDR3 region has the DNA TGCGCCAGCAGCCAGAACAGGGGCCTGGCGAATGAGCAGTTCTTC.

The chain's CDR3 is CASSASGRVINEKLFF. Here the CDR3 DNA reads TGTGCCAGCAGTGCATCGGGCAGGGTTATTAATGAAAAACTGTTTTTT. The chain couples TRBV2 to TRBJ1-4, with D perhaps matching TRBD1 (5 bases). Per germline, CDR1 SNHLY and CDR2 FYNNEI. The CDR3 loop spans 16 amino acids. With 4 bases removed from V and 4 bases from J, the gap between germline ends came to 16 bases.